This TCR beta chain was captured in a study of CD8+CD57+ T cells in acquired aplastic anemia. In the study overall: The average for DNA from sorted CD4+ and CD8+ cells was roughly 3 ug.

Individuals selected for sequencing had exhibited CD8+CD57+ cell expansion on flow cytometry. Trimming pared 5 bases from V and 0 bases from J, leaving 14 bases between. The germline V gene has CDR1 SEHNR and CDR2 FQNEAQ (reference sequence). The length of the CDR3 is 17 residues. Genomic DNA, the template, was used for profiling of the TCR beta VDJ and CDR3. TCRdb re-analysed the reads in MiXCR, keeping a single row per CDR3 protein. The data hold under 200,000 distinct CDR3 sequences, with 71% observed a single time. Study findings and constraints: Patients and controls shared nearly 30 CD8+ CDR3 sequences, which appeared highly expressed in patients and within their immunodominant clones.

Remarks on this clonotype: Antigen unknown.

The TCR was taken from a human donor with aplastic anemia. The sequenced sample was sorted CD4+, CD8+, or CD8+CD57+ T cells (not recorded which) from PBMCs. V is TRBV7-9 and J is TRBJ1-6, with D perhaps TRBD1 (6 bases). The CDR3: CASSGDTASSYNSPLHF. The CDR3 bases are TGTGCCAGCAGCGGGGACACCGCGAGCTCCTATAATTCACCCCTCCACTTT.